This TCR beta chain was retrieved from a study of cytomegalovirus exposure and HLA in healthy donors. Researchers ran the PCR with 60 Vbeta and 13 Jbeta primers. Libraries were prepared by immunoSEQ multiplex PCR; TCRdb keeps only in-frame clonotypes and omits some of them. Among over 110,000 clones, about three quarters were seen once, and the ten largest hold roughly 1.3%. The CDR3 loop spans 16 amino acids. J gave up 5 bases and V 3 bases, and 5 bases lay outside the gene matches. Per germline, CDR1 MNHNS and CDR2 SASEGT. This clone was found a few times. This receptor was taken from a middle-aged woman in good health and CMV-seronegative. The specimen sequenced was PBMCs. The rearrangement joins TRBV6-1 to TRBJ1-5; TRBD1 agrees at 12 bases. Here the CDR3 reads CASSDMGQGAYQPQHF. The CDR3 DNA is TGTGCCAGCAGTGATATGGGACAGGGGGCGTATCAGCCCCAGCATTTT.